A single sample gave rise to the 2 T cell receptor beta chains below, sequenced in a study of tissue T cells after allogeneic stem cell transplantation. The sample's time point: mouse harvest day 14 after allogeneic transplant. Tail vein injection delivered 10^7 T-cell-depleted bone marrow cells and 10^6 splenic CD5+ T cells. The method was immunoSEQ multiplex PCR; TCRdb's version includes in-frame clones alone and lacks a portion of them. The data contain more than 4,500 clones, around 45% of them seen just once; the ten biggest clones take up around an eighth. Sequencing was performed on gut tissue. These receptors were taken from a female BALB/c mouse given C57BL/6 T cells with graft-versus-host disease after an allogeneic hematopoietic cell transplant.

A note on this clone: The gene symbols are mouse symbols. From the germline J gene comes the end of the CDR3, since the read stops 1 residue before it. V usage is TRBV26 and J usage is TRBJ2-2; a possible D gene is TRBD1 (5 bases). V dropped 2 bases and J dropped 0 bases, with 10 bases sitting between them. The V gene's germline CDR1 is KGHPV and CDR2 FQNQEV (reference sequence). This CDR3 has 16 amino acids. Partial CDR3 DNA: TGTGCCAGCAGTCTGCAGCAGGGAGCAAACACCGGGCAGCTCTAC. Encoded protein: CASSLQQGANTGQLY. The CDR3 in full is CASSLQQGANTGQLYF.

Of note for this clone: Genes and germline come from the mouse. Read coverage stops 1 residue before the CDR3 terminus; the germline J gene supplies the remainder. The chain links TRBV29 to TRBJ1-3; D may be TRBD1 (5 bases). Per the germline V gene, CDR1 is MSHET and CDR2 is SYDVDS. The ends were cut back, 4 bases at V and 0 bases at J, with 7 bases in the middle. The CDR3 length is 14 residues. CDR3 DNA, as far as it was read: TGTGCTAGCAGTTCCAGGGATTCTGGAAATACGCTCTAT. Its protein is CASSSRDSGNTLY. The CDR3 as a whole reads CASSSRDSGNTLYF.